Below, one T cell receptor beta chain is given with its context. By share, this clonotype ranks as medium-sized (0.01 to 0.1%). The clone's antigen remains unknown. No much larger clonotype is one base removed from it; base qualities were not supplied. These data come from a study (dated by TCRdb to 2016 to 2017). At the level of the whole study: To characterize human CD8+ TCR repertoires that recognize immunodominant viral antigens, the researchers relied on sequence and structural analyses.

Based on the germline V gene, the CDR1 and CDR2 sequences are WSHSY and SAAADI. V is cut back by 3 bases and J by 8 bases, with 8 bases in the junction unmatched. Inclusive of the bounding cysteine and phenylalanine, the CDR3 is 15 residues long. CDR3 DNA is the only sequence kept; it has 45 bases, read in frame from the first base. Study-level results and caveats: CD8+ TCR repertoires specific to different immunodominant viral antigens were reported to be distinct from each other and highly diverse.

The reads were generated on an Illumina HiSeq 2500. TCRdb trimmed public reads at Q25 via fastp, called clones via MiXCR and kept in-frame beta chains. Records with the same CDR3 protein are collapsed into one entry carrying the most frequent genes and DNA. The sample includes around 1,800 distinct CDR3 sequences, with around 30% observed a single time. The top ten constitute 5.7% of the sample. The sequenced sample was CD8+ T cells (not recorded whether cultured). The receptor comes from a female donor. The chain uses TRBV10-2 and TRBJ2-1; 9 central bases correspond to TRBD2. This receptor has the CDR3 CASSEWLAGRDEQFF. The sequence in DNA is TGCGCCAGCAGTGAATGGCTAGCGGGGCGCGATGAGCAGTTCTTC.